This T cell receptor beta chain is drawn from a study of shared clonotypes between healthy human individuals. General study findings and limits: It was the non-shared clonotypes that had lower generation probabilities than clonotypes shared by all four donors.

The CDR3 runs 13 residues. The trim removed 6 bases at V and 8 bases at J, leaving 7 bases unmatched. Per the germline V gene, CDR1 is SGHTS and CDR2 is YDEGEE. Positive CCR7 selection of CD45RO-negative cells yielded the naive CD8 cells, and terminally differentiated effector memory CD45RA+ cells were excluded. Details on this clone: Its cognate antigen is unknown.

TCRdb's table, derived via immunoSEQ multiplex PCR, lists solely in-frame clones and lacks some. The table shows around 610,000 clones, with approximately 96% occurring only once. The receptor was derived from a woman aged 30 to 39 in good health. The chain has TRBV5-8 and TRBJ1-4; 7 bases map to TRBD1. Material for sequencing was naive CD8+ T cells sorted from blood. Written as DNA, the CDR3 is TGTGCCAGCACCCAGGGGGGGATGGAAAAACTGTTTTTT. Its protein product is CASTQGGMEKLFF.